Here is one T cell receptor beta chain with its context. Antigen: not known. Sequence at one end of the junction differs from germline and may be a read error. This sample was taken from a study of cytomegalovirus exposure and HLA in healthy donors. Overall study results and limits: There were some public TCRs occurring in many donors, but most TCR sequences were rare.

PCR primers comprised 60 Vbeta and 13 Jbeta primers. Generated by immunoSEQ multiplex PCR, the TCRdb table keeps only in-frame clones and is missing some. This table lists about 72,000 clones. The CDR3 spans 13 residues. Germline CDR1 reads SGDLS; CDR2 reads YYNGEE. Sample: PBMCs. The origin of this receptor is a man aged 50 or older in good health and CMV-seropositive. The gene calls are TRBV9 and TRBJ1-6; D is uncertain. The CDR3 coding sequence is TGTGCCAGCAGCGTACGCCTCTTGGCACCCTTCCACTTT. It translates to CASSVRLLAPFHF.